In its sample, the clone carrying this T cell receptor (beta chain) was seen a few times. The data are from a study of T cells after yellow fever vaccination. A 5'RACE template-switching step, the method used to make TCR cDNA, added a universal primer site and UMIs. TCRdb itself ran the 5' RACE reads through MiXCR, one entry per CDR3 protein. In the table there are some 220,000 distinct CDR3 sequences, 2.5% to 3.5% of which are singletons. The CDR3 covers 14 residues. Germline V gene sequence: CDR1 LGHNA, CDR2 YNFKEQ. Trimming took off 1 base at V and 8 bases at J, with 14 bases between the two ends. The specimen comprised CD4+ T cells sorted from PBMCs, sampled 10 days after the yellow fever booster vaccination. The receptor comes from a man between 18 and 35 years old who received the YFV17D yellow fever vaccine. The V call is TRBV4-2, the J call TRBJ1-2; D is unresolved. CDR3 loop: CASSQVGREGGYTF. CDR3 sequence (DNA): TGTGCCAGCAGCCAAGTAGGCCGGGAGGGAGGCTACACCTTC.